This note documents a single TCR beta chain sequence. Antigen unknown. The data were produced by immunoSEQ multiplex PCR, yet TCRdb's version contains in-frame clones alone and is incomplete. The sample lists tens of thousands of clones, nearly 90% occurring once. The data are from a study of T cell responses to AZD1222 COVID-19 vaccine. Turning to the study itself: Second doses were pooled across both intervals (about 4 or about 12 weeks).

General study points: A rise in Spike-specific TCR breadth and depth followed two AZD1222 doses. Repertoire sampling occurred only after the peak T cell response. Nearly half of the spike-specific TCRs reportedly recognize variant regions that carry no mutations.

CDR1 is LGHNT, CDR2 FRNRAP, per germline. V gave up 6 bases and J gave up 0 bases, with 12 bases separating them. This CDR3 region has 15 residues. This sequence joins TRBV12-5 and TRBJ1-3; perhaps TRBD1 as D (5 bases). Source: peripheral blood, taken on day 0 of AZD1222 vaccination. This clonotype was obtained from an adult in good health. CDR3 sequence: CASGNGALSGNTIYF. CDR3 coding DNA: TGTGCTAGTGGCAACGGGGCTCTCTCTGGAAACACCATATATTTT.